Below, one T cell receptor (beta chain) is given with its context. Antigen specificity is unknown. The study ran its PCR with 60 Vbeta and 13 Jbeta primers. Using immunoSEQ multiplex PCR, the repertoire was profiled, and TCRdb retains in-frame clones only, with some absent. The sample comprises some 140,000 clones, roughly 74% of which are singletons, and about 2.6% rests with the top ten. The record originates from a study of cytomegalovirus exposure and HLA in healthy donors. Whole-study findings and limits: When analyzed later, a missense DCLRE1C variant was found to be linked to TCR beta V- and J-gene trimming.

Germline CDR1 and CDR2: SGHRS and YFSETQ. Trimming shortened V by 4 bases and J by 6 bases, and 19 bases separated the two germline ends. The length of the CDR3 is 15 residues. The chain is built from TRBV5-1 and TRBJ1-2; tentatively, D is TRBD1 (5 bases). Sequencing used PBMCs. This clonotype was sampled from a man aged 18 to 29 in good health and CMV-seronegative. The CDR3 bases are TGCGCCAGCAGCACCGTAGGAGTAAGGGGTAATGGCTACACCTTC. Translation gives CASSTVGVRGNGYTF.